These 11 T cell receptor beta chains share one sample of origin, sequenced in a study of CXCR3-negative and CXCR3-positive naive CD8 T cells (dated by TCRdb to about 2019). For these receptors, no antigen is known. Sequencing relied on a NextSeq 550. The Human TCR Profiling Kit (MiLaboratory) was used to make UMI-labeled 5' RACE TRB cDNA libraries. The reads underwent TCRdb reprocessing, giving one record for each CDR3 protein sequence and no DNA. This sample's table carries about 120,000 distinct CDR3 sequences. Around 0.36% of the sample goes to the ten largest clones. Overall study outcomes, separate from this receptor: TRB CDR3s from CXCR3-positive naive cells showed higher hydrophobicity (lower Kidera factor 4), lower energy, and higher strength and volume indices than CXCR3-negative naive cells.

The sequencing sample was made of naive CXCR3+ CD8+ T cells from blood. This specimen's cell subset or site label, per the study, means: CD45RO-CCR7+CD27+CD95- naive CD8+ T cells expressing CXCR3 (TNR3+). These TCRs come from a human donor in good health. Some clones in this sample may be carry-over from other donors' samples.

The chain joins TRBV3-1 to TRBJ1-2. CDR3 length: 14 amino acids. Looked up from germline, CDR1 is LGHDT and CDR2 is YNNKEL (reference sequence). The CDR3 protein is CASSQDTGEVGYTF.

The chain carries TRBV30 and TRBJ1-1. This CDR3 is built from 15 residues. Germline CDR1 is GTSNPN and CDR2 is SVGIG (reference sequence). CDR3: CAWRYPETMNTEAFF. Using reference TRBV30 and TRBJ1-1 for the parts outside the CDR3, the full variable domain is SQTIHQWPATLVQPVGSPLSLECTVEGTSNPNLYWYRQAAGRGLQLLFYSVGIGQISSEVPQNLSASRPQDRQFILSSKKLLLSDSGFYLCAWRYPETMNTEAFFGQGTRLTVV.

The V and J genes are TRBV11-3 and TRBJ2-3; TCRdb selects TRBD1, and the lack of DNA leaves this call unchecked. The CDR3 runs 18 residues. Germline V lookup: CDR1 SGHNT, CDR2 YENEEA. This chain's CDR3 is CASSLQGRDRPATDTQYF.

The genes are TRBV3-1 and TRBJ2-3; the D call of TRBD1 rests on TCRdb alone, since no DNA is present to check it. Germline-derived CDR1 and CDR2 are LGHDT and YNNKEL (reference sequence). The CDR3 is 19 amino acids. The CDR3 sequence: CASSLASAPPVINTDTQYF.

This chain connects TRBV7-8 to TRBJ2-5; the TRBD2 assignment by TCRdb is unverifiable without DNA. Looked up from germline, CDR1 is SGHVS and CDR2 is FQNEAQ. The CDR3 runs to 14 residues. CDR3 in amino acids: CASSLVGTRETQYF.

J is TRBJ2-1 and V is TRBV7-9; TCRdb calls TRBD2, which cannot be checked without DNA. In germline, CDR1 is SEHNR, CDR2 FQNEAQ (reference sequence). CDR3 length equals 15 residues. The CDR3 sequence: CASSVAGGQFNEQFF.

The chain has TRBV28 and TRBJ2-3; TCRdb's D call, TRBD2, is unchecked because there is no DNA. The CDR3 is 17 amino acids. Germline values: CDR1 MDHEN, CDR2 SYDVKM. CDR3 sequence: CASSLILAGASTDTQYF.

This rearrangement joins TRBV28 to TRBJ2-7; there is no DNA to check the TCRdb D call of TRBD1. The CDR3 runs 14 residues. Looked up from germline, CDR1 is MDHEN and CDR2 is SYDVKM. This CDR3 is CASSSDTGFYEQYF.

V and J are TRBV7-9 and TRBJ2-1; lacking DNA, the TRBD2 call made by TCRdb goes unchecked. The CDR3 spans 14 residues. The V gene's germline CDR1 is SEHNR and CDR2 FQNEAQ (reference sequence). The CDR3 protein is CASMGAGGPDEQFF.

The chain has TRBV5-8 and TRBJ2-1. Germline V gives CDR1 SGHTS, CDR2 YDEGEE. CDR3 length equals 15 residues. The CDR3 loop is CASSLVSKSYNEQFF.

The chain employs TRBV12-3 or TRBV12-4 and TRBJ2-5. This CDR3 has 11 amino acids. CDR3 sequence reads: CASSLFETQYF.